Reported below is one T cell receptor beta chain. Its antigen is undetermined. The CDR3 end falls 3 residues outside the read, so it is completed with the germline J gene. The source of the sample is a study of T cells in women clearing cervical HPV infection. General observations from the study: A classifier using richness and V gene abundances reached an AUC of approximately 0.8.

Assay used: immunoSEQ multiplex PCR; TCRdb lists only in-frame clones, some missing. This repertoire includes some 20,000 clones. This CDR3 spans 18 amino acids. V lost 0 bases to trimming and J lost 1 base, with 18 bases between them. CDR1 and CDR2 from the germline V gene are DFQATT and SNEGSKA (reference sequence). The clonotype comes from a woman between 18 and 70 years old with a cervical HPV16 infection that either progressed to CIN3+ or cleared (not recorded which). V is TRBV20-1 and J is TRBJ2-2; a weak D match, TRBD2 (6 bases). Sequenced input: blood buffy coat. CDR3 DNA (partial): TGCAGTGCTAGAGAGGCCGTGTTCGGAGCGGGGAACACCGGGGAG. Its protein product is CSAREAVFGAGNTGE. The full CDR3 protein is CSAREAVFGAGNTGELFF.